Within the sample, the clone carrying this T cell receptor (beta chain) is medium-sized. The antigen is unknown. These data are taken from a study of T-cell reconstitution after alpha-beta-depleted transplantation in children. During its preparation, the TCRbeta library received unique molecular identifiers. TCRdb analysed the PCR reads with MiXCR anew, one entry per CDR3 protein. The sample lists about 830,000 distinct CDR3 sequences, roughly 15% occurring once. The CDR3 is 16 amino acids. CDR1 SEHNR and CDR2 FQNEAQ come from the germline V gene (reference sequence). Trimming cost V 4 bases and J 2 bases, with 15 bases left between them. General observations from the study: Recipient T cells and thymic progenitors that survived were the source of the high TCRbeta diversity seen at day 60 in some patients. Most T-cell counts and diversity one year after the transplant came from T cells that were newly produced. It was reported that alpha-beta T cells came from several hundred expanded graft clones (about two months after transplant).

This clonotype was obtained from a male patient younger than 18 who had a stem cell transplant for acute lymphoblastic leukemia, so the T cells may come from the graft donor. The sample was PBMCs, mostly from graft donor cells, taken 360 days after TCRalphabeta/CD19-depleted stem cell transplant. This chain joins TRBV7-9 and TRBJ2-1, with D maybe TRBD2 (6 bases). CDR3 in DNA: TGTGCCAGCAGCTCTTTGAGGGGCGGGGCCTACAATGAGCAGTTCTTC. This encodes CASSSLRGGAYNEQFF.